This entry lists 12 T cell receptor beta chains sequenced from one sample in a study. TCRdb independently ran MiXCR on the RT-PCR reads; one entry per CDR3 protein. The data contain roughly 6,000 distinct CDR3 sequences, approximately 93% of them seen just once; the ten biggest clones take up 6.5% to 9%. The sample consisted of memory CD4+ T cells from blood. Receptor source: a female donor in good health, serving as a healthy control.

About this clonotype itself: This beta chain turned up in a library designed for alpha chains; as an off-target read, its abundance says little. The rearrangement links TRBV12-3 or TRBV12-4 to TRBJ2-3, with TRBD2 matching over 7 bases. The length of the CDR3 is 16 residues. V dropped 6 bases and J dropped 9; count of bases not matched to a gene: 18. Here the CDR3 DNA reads TGTGCCAGCAGAGAGGGCCGGGGAGGGAGCGCCGGGACGCAGTATTTT. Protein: CASREGRGGSAGTQYF.

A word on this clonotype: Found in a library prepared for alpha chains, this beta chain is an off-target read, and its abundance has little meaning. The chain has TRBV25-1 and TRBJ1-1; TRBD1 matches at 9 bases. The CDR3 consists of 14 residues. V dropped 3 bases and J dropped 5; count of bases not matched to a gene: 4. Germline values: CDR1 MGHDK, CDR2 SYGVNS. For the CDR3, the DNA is TGTGCCAGCAGTGACGGACAGGGGTGGACTGAAGCTTTCTTT. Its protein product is CASSDGQGWTEAFF.

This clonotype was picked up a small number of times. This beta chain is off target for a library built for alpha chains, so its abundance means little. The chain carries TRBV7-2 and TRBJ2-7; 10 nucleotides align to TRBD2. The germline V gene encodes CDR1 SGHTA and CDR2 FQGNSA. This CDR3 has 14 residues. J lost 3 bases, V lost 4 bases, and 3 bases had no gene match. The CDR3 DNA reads TGTGCCAGCAGCTGGACTAGCGGCGGCTACGAGCAGTACTTC. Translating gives CASSWTSGGYEQYF.

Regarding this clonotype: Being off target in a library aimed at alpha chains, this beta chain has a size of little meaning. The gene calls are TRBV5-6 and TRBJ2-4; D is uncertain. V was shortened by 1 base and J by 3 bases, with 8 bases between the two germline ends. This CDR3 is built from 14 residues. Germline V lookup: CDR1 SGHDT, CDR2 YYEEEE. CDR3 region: CASSLPAVKNIQYF. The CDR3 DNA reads TGTGCCAGCAGCTTGCCTGCAGTCAAAAACATTCAGTACTTC.

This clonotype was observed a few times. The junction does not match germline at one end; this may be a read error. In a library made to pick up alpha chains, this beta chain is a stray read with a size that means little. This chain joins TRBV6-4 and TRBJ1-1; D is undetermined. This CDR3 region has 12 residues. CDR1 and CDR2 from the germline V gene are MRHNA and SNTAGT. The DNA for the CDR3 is TGTGCCAGCAGTGACGGACGCACACCTCTTGTCTTT. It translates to CASSDGRTPLVF.

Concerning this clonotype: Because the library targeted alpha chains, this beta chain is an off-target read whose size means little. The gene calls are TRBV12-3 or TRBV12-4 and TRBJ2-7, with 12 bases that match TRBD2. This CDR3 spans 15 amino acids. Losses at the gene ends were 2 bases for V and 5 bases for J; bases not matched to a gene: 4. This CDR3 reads CASSLRTSGTDEQYF. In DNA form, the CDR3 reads TGTGCCAGCAGTTTAAGGACTAGCGGGACAGACGAGCAGTACTTC.

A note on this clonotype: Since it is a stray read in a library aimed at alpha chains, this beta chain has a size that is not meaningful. DNA of the CDR3: TGCAGTGCTAGAGGGGGCGGAGATACGCAGTATTTT. This encodes CSARGGGDTQYF. The chain carries TRBV20-1 and TRBJ2-3, with D maybe TRBD1 (5 bases). The CDR3 covers 12 residues. Per germline, CDR1 DFQATT and CDR2 SNEGSKA (reference sequence). With 1 base removed from V and 5 bases from J, the gap between germline ends came to 7 bases.

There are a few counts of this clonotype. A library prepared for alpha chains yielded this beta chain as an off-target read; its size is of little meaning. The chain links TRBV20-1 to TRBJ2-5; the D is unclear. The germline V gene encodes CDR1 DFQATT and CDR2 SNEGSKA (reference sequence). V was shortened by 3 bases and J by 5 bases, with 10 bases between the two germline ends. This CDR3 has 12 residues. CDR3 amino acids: CSARLFQETQYF. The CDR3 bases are TGCAGTGCTAGGTTGTTCCAGGAGACCCAGTACTTC.

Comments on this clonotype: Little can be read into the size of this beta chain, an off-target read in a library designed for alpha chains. The chain's CDR3 is CASSMTGLDTEAFF. The DNA for the CDR3 is TGCGCCAGCAGCATGACAGGGTTGGACACTGAAGCTTTCTTT. This chain uses TRBV5-1 with TRBJ1-1, with 7 nucleotides matching TRBD1. The length of the CDR3 is 14 residues. Trimming removed 4 bases from V and 3 bases from J; junction bases left unmatched: 6. Germline CDR1 and CDR2: SGHRS and YFSETQ.

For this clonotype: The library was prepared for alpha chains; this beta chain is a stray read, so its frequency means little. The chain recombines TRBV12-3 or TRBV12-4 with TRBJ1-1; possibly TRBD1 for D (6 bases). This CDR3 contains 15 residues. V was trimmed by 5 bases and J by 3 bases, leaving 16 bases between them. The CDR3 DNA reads TGTGCCAGCAGTCCGACGGGGGCGGGATACACTGAAGCTTTCTTT. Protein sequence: CASSPTGAGYTEAFF.

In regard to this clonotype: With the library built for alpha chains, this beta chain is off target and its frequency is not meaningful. CDR3 amino acids: CASSLGESNQPQHF. The CDR3, as DNA: TGTGCCAGCAGCTTAGGGGAGTCCAATCAGCCCCAGCATTTT. The chain employs TRBV7-2 and TRBJ1-5, with D unresolved. V was shortened by 1 base and J by 3 bases, with 7 bases between the two germline ends. CDR1 and CDR2 from the germline V gene are SGHTA and FQGNSA. The length of the CDR3 is 14 residues.

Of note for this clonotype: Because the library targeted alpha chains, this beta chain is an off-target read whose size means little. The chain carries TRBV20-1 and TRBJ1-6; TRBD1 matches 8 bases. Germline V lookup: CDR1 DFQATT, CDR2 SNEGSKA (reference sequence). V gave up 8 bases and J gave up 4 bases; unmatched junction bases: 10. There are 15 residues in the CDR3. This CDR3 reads CSPKTGAGYNSPLHF. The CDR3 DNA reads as TGCAGTCCTAAGACAGGGGCAGGTTATAATTCACCCCTCCACTTT.